This TCR beta chain was sequenced for a study of shared clonotypes between healthy human individuals. Study at large: CD4 naive and memory got three plates each, CD8 naive two, CD8 memory one.

The deep-level immunoSEQ assay was used. Genomic DNA of every subset was divided equally among multiple immunoSEQ plates. The data were produced by immunoSEQ multiplex PCR, yet TCRdb's version contains in-frame clones alone and is incomplete. The sample includes over 2 million clones, about 95% seen only once; the top ten take 0.9% to 1.4%. The V end was cut by 0 bases, the J end by 7 bases, with 10 bases between. The CDR3 contains 14 residues. Germline V lookup: CDR1 LNHNV, CDR2 YYDKDF (reference sequence). It was CD45RO-negative cells, positively selected for CCR7, that made up naive CD8 cells, with terminally differentiated effector memory CD45RA+ cells excluded.

The sequenced sample was naive CD8+ T cells sorted from blood. This chain uses TRBV15 with TRBJ1-5; possible D gene TRBD1, 6 bases. The source of this sequence is a man aged 18-30 years in good health. In nucleotides, the CDR3 is TGTGCCACCAGCAGAGAGGGGGGCGGGCAGCCCCAGCATTTT. Protein: CATSREGGGQPQHF.